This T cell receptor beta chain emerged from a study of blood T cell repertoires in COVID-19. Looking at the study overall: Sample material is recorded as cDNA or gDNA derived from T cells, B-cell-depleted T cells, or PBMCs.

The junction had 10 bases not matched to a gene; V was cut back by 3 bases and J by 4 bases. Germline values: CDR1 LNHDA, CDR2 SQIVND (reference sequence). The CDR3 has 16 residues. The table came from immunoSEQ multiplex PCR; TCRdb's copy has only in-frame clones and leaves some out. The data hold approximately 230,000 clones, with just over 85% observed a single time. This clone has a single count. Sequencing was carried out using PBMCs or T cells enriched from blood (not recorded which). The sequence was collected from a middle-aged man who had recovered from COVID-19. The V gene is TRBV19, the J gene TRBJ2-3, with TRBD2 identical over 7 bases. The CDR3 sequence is CASSIPSGGVSDTQYF. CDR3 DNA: TGTGCCAGTAGTATCCCCTCGGGGGGAGTGTCAGATACGCAGTATTTT.